The clone carrying this T cell receptor (beta chain) appeared a few times. The identical CDR3 is also encoded by other nucleotide sequences in the sample. The data were taken from a study of T cell responses to AZD1222 COVID-19 vaccine. Only in-frame clones appear in the TCRdb table, and some are missing; sequencing was by immunoSEQ multiplex PCR. Of nearly 110,000 clones listed, 90% to 95% were seen once; the top ten hold around 6.6%. The V end lost 0 bases, the J end lost 0 bases, and 11 bases lay between the germline ends. CDR1 is SGHAT, CDR2 FQNNGV, per germline. The CDR3 has 16 residues. The V gene is TRBV11-2, the J gene TRBJ1-1; no firm D call. Sequencing used peripheral blood, obtained 28 days after the second AZD1222 dose. This TCR was sampled from an adult who received the AZD1222 COVID-19 vaccine. The CDR3 DNA follows: TGTGCCAGCAGCTTAGAGTTTGGCAGAATGAACACTGAAGCTTTCTTT. This sequence encodes CASSLEFGRMNTEAFF.